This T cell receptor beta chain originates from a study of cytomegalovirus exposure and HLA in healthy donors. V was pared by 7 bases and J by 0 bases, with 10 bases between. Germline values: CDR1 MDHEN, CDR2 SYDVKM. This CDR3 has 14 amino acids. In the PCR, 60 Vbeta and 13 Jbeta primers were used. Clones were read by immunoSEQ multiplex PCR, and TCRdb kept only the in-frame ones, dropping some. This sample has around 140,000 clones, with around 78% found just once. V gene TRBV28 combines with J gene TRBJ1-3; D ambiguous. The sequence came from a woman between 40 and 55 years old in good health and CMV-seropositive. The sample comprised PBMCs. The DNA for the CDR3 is TGTGCCAGCAACAGAGCATCCTCTGGAAACACCATATATTTT. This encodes CASNRASSGNTIYF.